These T cell receptor beta chains were read from a single sample in a study of T cell responses to AZD1222 COVID-19 vaccine. Clones were read by immunoSEQ multiplex PCR, and TCRdb kept only the in-frame ones, dropping some. The sample contains about 180,000 clones, around 88% of which appear only once. This material consisted of peripheral blood, taken on day 0 of AZD1222 vaccination. The receptors here all came from an adult in good health. Each CDR3 is given with its conserved first and last residue. D genes are given only for firm matches. A row's size may be missing; if present it is once, few, many or a size class.

NA | TRBD1 | TRBJ1-2 | TRBV7-2 | TGTGCCAGCACCTCACTGGACAGGGGGCGCGTTGGCTACACCTTC | CASTSLDRGRVGYTF
NA | NA | TRBJ1-2 | TRBV6-2/TRBV6-3 | TGTGCCAGCAGTTACGGGGGCCCTGTCTACGGCTACACCTTC | CASSYGGPVYGYTF
few | NA | TRBJ1-2 | TRBV28 | TGTGCCAGCAGTCCCGGGGTGGGGGCCTTCGGTGGCTACACCTTC | CASSPGVGAFGGYTF
NA | TRBD2 | TRBJ2-1 | TRBV5-5 | TGTGCCAGCAGCTCCCGACTAGCGGGACCCTACAATGAGCAGTTCTTC | CASSSRLAGPYNEQFF
NA | NA | TRBJ2-7 | TRBV5-8 | TGTGCCAGCAGCTTGGCCGGCAGGGTTAGCGAGCAGTACTTC | CASSLAGRVSEQYF
NA | TRBD1 | TRBJ2-1 | TRBV10-3 | TGTGCCATCATGGAATCCGGGACAGGGCAGTACAATGAGCAGTTCTTC | CAIMESGTGQYNEQFF
NA | TRBD1 | TRBJ2-3 | TRBV5-6 | TGTGCCAGCAGACAACAGGGGGTAGATACGCAGTATTTT | CASRQQGVDTQYF
NA | NA | TRBJ1-5 | TRBV18 | TGTGCCAGCTCCCGCGGGCAGGCGAGCAATCAGCCCCAGCATTTT | CASSRGQASNQPQHF
once | TRBD1 | TRBJ1-2 | TRBV5-1 | TGCGCCAGCAGCAGCATACAGGGGACTGGCTACACCTTC | CASSSIQGTGYTF
once | NA | TRBJ2-5 | TRBV2 | TGTGCCAGCAGCGCGGGACAGTCCTCAGAGACCCAGTACTTC | CASSAGQSSETQYF
NA | NA | TRBJ1-2 | TRBV21-1 | TGTGCCAGACCACCTATCCCGGCGAAGGGGGGCTACACCTTC | CARPPIPAKGGYTF
NA | NA | TRBJ2-2 | TRBV12-3/TRBV12-4 | TGTGCCAGCAGTTTGGGAACGGCCGGGGAGCTGTTTTTT | CASSLGTAGELFF
NA | NA | TRBJ2-1 | TRBV10-2 | TGCGCCAGCAGTGAGCGAATAGGGGACACCACCTACAATGAGCAGTTCTTC | CASSERIGDTTYNEQFF
NA | NA | TRBJ1-6 | TRBV3-1/TRBV3-2 | TGTGCCAGCAGCCAAATGACGGGGGGTTCACCCCTCCACTTT | CASSQMTGGSPLHF
NA | TRBD1 | TRBJ1-5 | TRBV10-3 | TGTGCCATCAGTGAGTCTCAGACAGGGGCCAATCAGCCCCAGCATTTT | CAISESQTGANQPQHF
NA | NA | TRBJ2-3 | TRBV9 | TGTGCCAGCAGCGTAGAAGATCCCACAGATACGCAGTATTTT | CASSVEDPTDTQYF
NA | TRBD1 | TRBJ1-1 | TRBV10-1 | TGCGCCAGCAGTGAGGAGGCAGGGGGCTTAATTGAAGCTTTCTTT | CASSEEAGGLIEAFF
NA | TRBD1 | TRBJ1-4 | TRBV3-1/TRBV3-2 | TGTGCCAGCAGCCCCCCGACAGGGGCGCGAGAAAAACTGTTTTTT | CASSPPTGAREKLFF
NA | TRBD1 | TRBJ1-4 | TRBV11-1 | TGTGCCAGCAGTCGAGGTCGTGGGACAGGGGATGAAAAACTGTTTTTT | CASSRGRGTGDEKLFF
few | NA | TRBJ2-2 | TRBV21-1 | TGTGCCAGCAGCAAATACAGGGAGCTGTTTTTT | CASSKYRELFF